The rows below give T cell receptor beta chains drawn from one sample of a study of shared clonotypes between healthy human individuals. The method was immunoSEQ multiplex PCR; TCRdb's version includes in-frame clones alone and lacks a portion of them. This table holds a few million clones, around 94% found once. The source material was naive CD4+ T cells sorted from blood. These receptors were taken from a man between 18 and 29 years old in good health. Both conserved end residues are part of each CDR3. The D gene is left open where the match is weak. Some rows have no size entry. The others give once, few or many, or a class for an expanded clone.

j_gene	abundance	v_gene	d_gene	CDR3aa	CDR3nt
TRBJ2-5	NA	TRBV21-1	NA	CASSKDCGRAGETQYF	TGTGCCAGCAGCAAAGACTGCGGGAGGGCTGGGGAGACCCAGTACTTC
TRBJ2-1	once	TRBV7-2	NA	CASSRRNEQFF	TGTGCCAGCAGCCGCCGGAATGAGCAGTTCTTC
TRBJ1-4	NA	TRBV4-2	TRBD1	CASSQDWGQVNEKLFF	TGTGCCAGCAGCCAAGATTGGGGACAGGTTAATGAAAAACTGTTTTTT
TRBJ1-4	NA	TRBV13	TRBD1	CASSSGTGHEKLFF	TGTGCCAGCAGCTCCGGGACAGGGCACGAAAAACTGTTTTTT
TRBJ2-7	once	TRBV20-1	NA	CSASDGEQYF	TGCAGTGCTAGTGATGGAGAGCAGTACTTC
TRBJ1-2	NA	TRBV6-5	NA	CASSPQLNYGYTF	TGTGCCAGCAGCCCCCAACTTAACTATGGCTACACCTTC
TRBJ2-7	NA	TRBV6-1	TRBD1	CASLETGDSYEQYF	TGTGCCAGCTTAGAGACAGGGGATTCCTACGAGCAGTACTTC
TRBJ1-2	NA	TRBV27	TRBD1	CASSTSGTGGQVYTF	TGTGCCAGCAGCACTTCCGGGACAGGGGGGCAGGTCTACACCTTC
TRBJ1-5	NA	TRBV2	NA	CASSEENNQPQHF	TGTGCCAGCAGTGAAGAGAACAATCAGCCCCAGCATTTT
TRBJ2-6	NA	TRBV5-1	NA	CASSLGQAGANVLTF	TGCGCCAGCAGCTTGGGACAGGCCGGGGCCAACGTCCTGACTTTC
TRBJ2-2	once	TRBV2	TRBD1	CASSSSGTGGKYGELFF	TGTGCCAGCAGTTCGTCCGGGACAGGGGGCAAGTACGGGGAGCTGTTTTTT
TRBJ1-2	NA	TRBV7-2	TRBD1	CASSSQQGAGYGYTF	TGTGCCAGCAGCTCTCAACAGGGGGCAGGGTATGGCTACACCTTC
TRBJ1-1	NA	TRBV19	NA	CASSIARNTEAFF	TGTGCCAGTAGTATAGCTCGGAACACTGAAGCTTTCTTT
TRBJ2-7	NA	TRBV13	NA	CASRHPRQEYEQYF	TGTGCCAGCAGGCACCCGCGACAAGAATACGAGCAGTACTTC
TRBJ2-5	NA	TRBV5-3	TRBD2	CARSLVEREGRETQYF	TGTGCCAGAAGCTTGGTCGAGCGGGAGGGCCGTGAGACCCAGTACTTC
TRBJ1-1	NA	TRBV2	NA	CASSVTGNTEAFF	TGTGCCAGCAGTGTAACAGGGAACACTGAAGCTTTCTTT
TRBJ1-5	few	TRBV28	NA	CASSLSPIGRGNQPQHF	TGTGCCAGCAGTTTATCCCCGATAGGGAGAGGCAATCAGCCCCAGCATTTT
TRBJ1-6	NA	TRBV6-5	TRBD1	CASSSQDRGAFSPLHF	TGTGCCAGCAGTTCCCAGGACAGGGGTGCGTTTTCACCCCTCCACTTT
TRBJ2-2	NA	TRBV4-1	NA	CASSQDYPNTGELFF	TGCGCCAGCAGCCAAGATTATCCGAACACCGGGGAGCTGTTTTTT
TRBJ1-2	NA	TRBV5-5	TRBD1	CASSGDRDYGYTF	TGTGCCAGCAGCGGCGACAGGGACTATGGCTACACCTTC
TRBJ2-6	NA	TRBV6-4	NA	CARKRDKTSSGANVLTF	TGTGCCAGAAAGCGGGACAAGACTTCATCTGGGGCCAACGTCCTGACTTTC
TRBJ1-2	NA	TRBV10-2	NA	CATLTENYGYTF	TGCGCCACCTTGACAGAGAACTATGGCTACACCTTC
TRBJ2-5	NA	TRBV11-2	TRBD2	CASSHRGGQETQYF	TGTGCCAGCAGCCACCGGGGGGGCCAAGAGACCCAGTACTTC
TRBJ2-1	NA	TRBV5-1	TRBD1	CASSLDRGPYNEQFF	TGCGCCAGCAGCCTTGACAGGGGACCCTACAATGAGCAGTTCTTC
TRBJ2-5	NA	TRBV5-6	NA	CASSLAGQGQETQYF	TGTGCCAGCAGCTTGGCGGGTCAGGGTCAAGAGACCCAGTACTTC
TRBJ1-3	NA	TRBV9	NA	CASSVEGMVSGNTIYF	TGTGCCAGCAGCGTAGAAGGAATGGTCTCTGGAAACACCATATATTTT
TRBJ2-7	NA	TRBV7-2	TRBD1	CASSPSTGTGLYEQYF	TGTGCCAGCAGCCCGTCAACCGGGACAGGCCTCTACGAGCAGTACTTC
TRBJ1-1	NA	TRBV15	NA	CATSRDMMNTEAFF	TGTGCCACCAGCAGAGATATGATGAACACTGAAGCTTTCTTT
TRBJ2-4	NA	TRBV21-1	NA	CASSSYQAKNIQYF	TGTGCCAGCAGCTCATACCAAGCCAAAAACATTCAGTACTTC
TRBJ1-1	once	TRBV11-1	NA	CASSLRAANTEAFF	TGTGCCAGCAGCTTAAGGGCCGCGAACACTGAAGCTTTCTTT
TRBJ1-1	few	TRBV29-1	TRBD1	CSVARQGMNTEAFF	TGCAGCGTCGCTCGACAGGGGATGAACACTGAAGCTTTCTTT
TRBJ2-5	NA	TRBV5-1	NA	CASSPGRNQETQYF	TGCGCCAGCAGCCCAGGGAGGAACCAAGAGACCCAGTACTTC
TRBJ2-7	NA	TRBV7-2	NA	CASSLGGGPYYEQYF	TGTGCCAGCAGCTTAGGAGGGGGACCTTACTACGAGCAGTACTTC
TRBJ1-1	NA	TRBV4-1	TRBD1	CASSQDKGTGTSGNTEAFF	TGCGCCAGCAGCCAAGATAAGGGGACAGGGACTTCAGGGAACACTGAAGCTTTCTTT
TRBJ2-7	once	TRBV6-1	NA	CASSVSYEQYF	TGTGCCAGCAGTGTGTCCTACGAGCAGTACTTC
TRBJ2-3	NA	TRBV7-2	NA	CASSRTGISADTQYF	TGTGCCAGCAGCCGAACAGGGATATCGGCAGATACGCAGTATTTT
TRBJ1-5	NA	TRBV18	NA	CASSAGQHNQPQHF	TGTGCCAGCTCGGCCGGACAGCACAATCAGCCCCAGCATTTT
TRBJ1-3	NA	TRBV19	NA	CASSTSGGNTIYF	TGTGCCAGTAGTACCTCAGGAGGAAACACCATATATTTT
TRBJ2-5	NA	TRBV18	NA	CASSPAMRHQETQYF	TGTGCCAGCTCACCAGCAATGAGACACCAAGAGACCCAGTACTTC
TRBJ2-5	once	TRBV7-2	NA	CASSLSRGGETQYF	TGTGCCAGCAGCTTATCTAGAGGGGGGGAGACCCAGTACTTC
TRBJ1-2	NA	TRBV28	NA	CASSYDLNYGYTF	TGTGCCAGCAGCTACGACCTTAACTATGGCTACACCTTC
TRBJ2-7	once	TRBV23-1	NA	CASSQSTGPTYEQYF	TGCGCCAGCAGTCAATCAACCGGACCGACCTACGAGCAGTACTTC
TRBJ2-2	NA	TRBV23-1	TRBD1	CASSPSTGDEAGELFF	TGCGCCAGCAGTCCCTCCACAGGGGATGAGGCGGGGGAGCTGTTTTTT
TRBJ1-6	once	TRBV15	TRBD1	CATSWTGLDNSPLHF	TGTGCCACCAGCTGGACAGGGTTGGATAATTCACCCCTCCACTTT
TRBJ1-4	NA	TRBV18	NA	CASSPRDMGGMLFF	TGTGCCAGCTCACCAAGGGACATGGGGGGGATGCTGTTTTTT
TRBJ1-1	few	TRBV6-5	TRBD1	CASRRQGITEAFF	TGTGCCAGCAGGAGACAGGGTATCACCGAAGCTTTCTTT
TRBJ2-5	NA	TRBV19	NA	CASNSIVGAQETQYF	TGTGCCAGTAATAGTATCGTAGGGGCACAAGAGACCCAGTACTTC
TRBJ1-5	NA	TRBV28	NA	CASSFTDNQPQHF	TGTGCCAGCAGTTTCACAGACAATCAGCCCCAGCATTTT
TRBJ2-1	NA	TRBV5-4	TRBD2	CASSLGLAGGNEQFF	TGTGCCAGCAGCTTGGGGCTAGCGGGGGGCAATGAGCAGTTCTTC